A selection of T cell receptor beta chains follows, all from one sample in a study of cytomegalovirus exposure and HLA in healthy donors. Sequencing used immunoSEQ multiplex PCR; TCRdb keeps in-frame clones, though not all of them. This table holds roughly 150,000 clones, 78% found once. The sequenced sample consisted of PBMCs. These receptors were taken from a woman aged 40 to 50 in good health and CMV-seropositive. The CDR3 runs from the conserved cysteine through the conserved F or W.

>TRBJ2-5|TRBV5-1
CASTKQETQYF
>TRBJ2-7|TRBV13
CASSFRASGIYEQYF
>TRBJ2-7|TRBV2
CASSGTSGRPLASRYF
>TRBJ1-2|TRBV19
CASSTSQGDGYTF
>TRBJ2-3|TRBV9
CASSVGFGVAGGSTDTQYF
>TRBJ2-5|TRBV6-5
CASSSLAVQETQYF
>TRBJ2-5|TRBV5-6
CASSSADQETQYF
>TRBJ2-5|TRBV7-9
CASSLGANQETQYF
>TRBJ2-2|TRBV6-1
CATSREESGELFF
>TRBJ1-6|TRBV7-9
CASSPSGTRNSPLHF
>TRBJ1-2|TRBV28
CASSFRGRGNYGYTF
>TRBJ2-1|TRBV10-3
CAISESMAGEYNEQFF
>TRBJ2-3|TRBV5-1
CASGLDSRTDTQYF
>TRBJ1-1|TRBV5-1
CASSLAPILTGNTEAFF
>TRBJ2-7|TRBV4-1
CASSQVLQGDQYEQYF
>TRBJ2-1|TRBV18
CASSRRATSGDYNEQFF
>TRBJ2-2|TRBV19
CASSISLDTGELFF
>TRBJ2-5|TRBV6-5
CASLGTGEETQYF
>TRBJ2-7|TRBV7-9
CASSFGTGGREQYF
>TRBJ2-2|TRBV10-3
CAISETSGYTGELFF
>TRBJ2-3|TRBV15
CATSRRQGITDTQYF
>TRBJ2-7|TRBV9
CASSGGGSDEQYF
>TRBJ2-7|TRBV13
CASSSTGLAGDEQYF
>TRBJ1-1|TRBV5-1
CASSSGQGNTEAFF
>TRBJ2-1|TRBV19
CASSATGLSSYNEQFF
>TRBJ2-5|TRBV29-1
CSVVSAAQYF